This T cell receptor (beta chain) emerged from a study of shared clonotypes between healthy human individuals. Clones were sequenced by immunoSEQ multiplex PCR, and TCRdb holds only the in-frame ones, with some missing. Of roughly 680,000 clones listed, about two thirds were seen once; the top ten hold approximately 1.7%. Trimming cost V 5 bases and J 0 bases, with 14 bases left between them. The germline V gene encodes CDR1 MNHEY and CDR2 SVGAGI. CDR3 length: 15 residues. The CD4+ fraction was divided into a CD45RA+ naive subset and a CD45RA-negative memory subset. The receptor's source is a woman aged 25 to 45 in good health. Sample: memory CD4+ T cells sorted from blood. Subset: CD45RA-negative fraction. The rearrangement links TRBV6-5 to TRBJ2-7; D might be TRBD2 (5 bases). Written as DNA, the CDR3 is TGTGCCAGCAGTCGACCCGTCGACTACTCCTACGAGCAGTACTTC. Its protein is CASSRPVDYSYEQYF.